The source of this TCR beta chain is a study of vaccination effects on CD4 cells after COVID-19. With respect to this clone: Antigen: not known.

The V and J ends lost 3 bases and 2 bases, in that order; junction bases with no gene match: 6. This CDR3 is built from 15 residues. Per germline, CDR1 MNHNS and CDR2 SASEGT. Before sequencing took place, the ViraFEST assay used viral peptide pools to expand antigen-specific CD4+ T cells. Following culture for approximately ten days, CD4+ T cells were isolated. They grew around 2.2 million PBMC in each well, adding around 9 IU/ml IL-2 and approximately 9.2 ug/ml peptides. Days 3 and 7 saw half the medium replaced with IL-2 medium. The assay was immunoSEQ multiplex PCR, and TCRdb's table has in-frame clones only and misses some. The profile shows 60,000 to 70,000 clones, roughly 79% of them singletons.

This receptor was identified in a human donor who received a COVID-19 vaccine. This chain uses TRBV6-1 with TRBJ1-2; TRBD1 matches 7 bases. Sequencing used CD4+ T cells from PBMCs cultured with HCoV-229E spike peptides, obtained before COVID-19 vaccination. The CDR3 spells CASSEGRGQNYGYTF. The CDR3 DNA follows: TGTGCCAGCAGTGAGGGAAGGGGGCAGAACTATGGCTACACCTTC.